Following are 21 T cell receptor beta chains from one sample sequenced in a study of human T cells and chemical hapten exposure. TCRdb reanalysed the RACE reads using MiXCR and keeps one entry per CDR3 protein. Of some 350,000 distinct CDR3 sequences in the sample, nearly 6.5% were seen once. Time point in this sample: patch test 2, 6 weeks after DPC sensitization. Specified treatment: therapeutic diphenylcyclopropenone sensitization with weekly scalp DPC. The sequenced sample was whole blood, obtained in connection with sensitization to the hapten diphenylcyclopropenone (DPC). The receptors come from a young woman with alopecia areata. Some clones in this sample may be carry-over from other donors' samples.

This clonotype has a handful of counts. V and J are TRBV7-9 and TRBJ1-4, with TRBD1 identical over 7 bases. The CDR3 contains 15 residues. CDR1 and CDR2 from the germline V gene are SEHNR and FQNEAQ (reference sequence). Unmatched junction bases numbered 7, after V lost 8 bases and J lost 1 base. CDR3 amino acids: CASQGGGRTNEKLFF. The DNA of the CDR3 is TGTGCCAGCCAGGGGGGAGGAAGAACTAATGAAAAACTGTTTTTT. The full variable domain, rest sourced from reference TRBV7-9 and TRBJ1-4, is DTGVSQNPRHKITKRGQNVTFRCDPISEHNRLYWYRQTLGQGPEFLTYFQNEAQLEKSRLLSDRFSAERPKGSFSTLEIQRTEQGDSAMYLCASQGGGRTNEKLFFGSGTQLSVL.

This clonotype came up many times. This chain joins TRBV4-3 and TRBJ1-1; TRBD1 matches 7 bases. This CDR3 has 16 residues. Germline loops: CDR1 LGHNA, CDR2 YSLEER. The J segment lost 1 base and the V segment lost 1 base, leaving 6 bases of the junction unmatched. CDR3 DNA sequence: TGCGCCAGCAGCCAAGCTCTAGGGACAGAGAACACTGAAGCTTTCTTT. Its protein is CASSQALGTENTEAFF.

This chain joins TRBV12-3 or TRBV12-4 and TRBJ1-6; no reliable D call. V dropped 7 bases and J dropped 3 bases, with 7 bases sitting between them. CDR3 length: 13 amino acids. The DNA for the CDR3 is TGTGCCAGCAAGGGCATCTATAATTCACCCCTCCACTTT. This sequence encodes CASKGIYNSPLHF.

This clonotype was detected many times. The gene calls are TRBV4-1 and TRBJ2-7; D call uncertain. Germline assignment: CDR1 MGHRA and CDR2 YSYEKL. This CDR3 is built from 13 residues. Trimming shortened V by 2 bases and J by 7 bases, and 12 bases separated the two germline ends. CDR3 protein: CASSQTIYEEQYF. Written as DNA, the CDR3 is TGCGCCAGCAGCCAAACGATTTACGAGGAGCAGTACTTC.

This clonotype appeared many times. The chain recombines TRBV13 with TRBJ2-3, with no clear D. The CDR3 totals 13 residues. Germline V gene lookup returns CDR1 PRHDT and CDR2 FYEKMQ (reference sequence). V lost 5 bases to trimming and J lost 0 bases, with 6 bases between them. CDR3 in DNA: TGTGCCAGCAGCGCCCCTAGCACAGATACGCAGTATTTT. Protein sequence: CASSAPSTDTQYF.

There are many counts of this clonotype. J is TRBJ1-6 and V is TRBV18; 7 nucleotides align to TRBD1. The junction had 10 bases not matched to a gene; V was cut back by 6 bases and J by 5 bases. The germline CDR1 and CDR2 sequences are KGHSH and LQKENI. The CDR3 is 16 residues long. For the CDR3, the DNA is TGTGCCAGCTCTAATATGGACAGGACCAATAATTCACCCCTCCACTTT. This encodes CASSNMDRTNNSPLHF.

This clonotype was observed many times. The gene calls are TRBV20-1 and TRBJ2-4, with D unclear. The CDR3 has 16 residues. CDR1 is DFQATT, CDR2 SNEGSKA, per germline (reference sequence). V was pared by 0 bases and J by 8 bases, with 20 bases between. CDR3 coding DNA: TGCAGTGCTAGAGATGAACTCGCCGGACCTGAGGACATTCAGTACTTC. Encoded protein: CSARDELAGPEDIQYF.

This clonotype was seen repeatedly, ten times or more. The CDR3 DNA follows: TGTGCCAGCAGCTTGAACCCTGGCGGTGCGAGTGGCTACACCTTC. Encoded protein: CASSLNPGGASGYTF. The chain has TRBV5-4 and TRBJ1-2, with D unresolved. This CDR3 is built from 15 residues. Trimming took 1 base from V and 7 from J, leaving 17 bases between them. Germline CDR1 reads SGHNT; CDR2 reads YYREEE (reference sequence).

This clonotype has ten or more counts. This chain links TRBV6-2 or TRBV6-3 with TRBJ1-1, with 7 bases matching TRBD1. V shed 2 bases, J shed 1 base, and the junction held 1 base outside the gene matches. Germline V lookup: CDR1 MNHEY, CDR2 SVGEGT. The CDR3 is 14 amino acids. Here the CDR3 reads CASSYGTENTEAFF. CDR3 DNA: TGTGCCAGCAGTTACGGGACAGAGAACACTGAAGCTTTCTTT.

This clonotype was detected many times. The V call is TRBV5-1, the J call TRBJ1-1, with 7 bases that match TRBD1. The CDR3 spans 13 residues. The V gene's germline CDR1 is SGHRS and CDR2 YFSETQ. The CDR3 coding sequence is TGCGCAACAAGTCGGGGACAGTATGATGAAGCTTTCTTT. Translated: CATSRGQYDEAFF.

This clonotype was observed a handful of times. This sequence joins TRBV5-6 and TRBJ1-2; D may be TRBD1 (5 bases). Per germline, CDR1 SGHDT and CDR2 YYEEEE. Trimming removed 5 bases at V and 6 bases at J, with 17 bases between. The CDR3 runs 14 residues. CDR3 DNA: TGTGCCAGCAGACGCCGGGACTATGGGGATGGCTACACCTTC. This gives the protein CASRRRDYGDGYTF.

This clonotype was seen many times. The chain has TRBV25-1 and TRBJ1-2; D is uncertain. The V gene lost 3 bases and the J gene lost 8 bases, with 7 bases spanning the gap. Germline V gives CDR1 MGHDK, CDR2 SYGVNS. The CDR3 runs 11 residues. The CDR3 region is CASSESGGYTF. CDR3 nucleotides: TGTGCCAGCAGTGAGAGTGGAGGCTACACCTTC.

This clonotype was picked up many times. The rearrangement uses TRBV7-9 and TRBJ2-7; 8 nucleotides align to TRBD1. After removal of 5 bases from V and 2 bases from J, the junction contained 2 bases not matched to a gene. The CDR3 sequence is 13 residues long. Per the germline V gene, CDR1 is SEHNR and CDR2 is FQNEAQ (reference sequence). DNA for the CDR3: TGTGCCAGCAGCCGGGGACAGGCCTACGAGCAGTACTTC. Its protein product is CASSRGQAYEQYF.

V usage is TRBV20-1 and J usage is TRBJ2-5, with 9 bases that match TRBD2. J lost 0 bases, V lost 8 bases, and 10 bases had no gene match. The CDR3 spans 15 residues. Germline V gene lookup returns CDR1 DFQATT and CDR2 SNEGSKA (reference sequence). In nucleotides, the CDR3 is TGCAGTATGACTAGCGGAAGGGCAAACCAAGAGACCCAGTACTTC. Protein product: CSMTSGRANQETQYF.

This clonotype was counted ten times or more. A junction end diverges from the germline sequence, so it may reflect a read error. This sequence joins TRBV28 and TRBJ1-2; the D is unclear. The CDR3 has 12 amino acids. Germline CDR1 reads MDHEN; CDR2 reads SYDVKM. CDR3 amino acids: CASSLDLKGQSF. CDR3 nucleotide sequence: TGTGCCAGCAGTTTAGACCTTAAAGGGCAGTCCTTC.

This clonotype was seen ten or more times. V and J are TRBV6-2 or TRBV6-3 and TRBJ2-1; perhaps TRBD1 as D (7 bases). The CDR3 runs to 14 residues. Between the trimmed V and J ends, which lost 7 bases and 5 bases, there was a span of 15 bases. CDR1 and CDR2 from the germline V gene are MNHEY and SVGEGT. The CDR3 is CASNSGGLDNEQFF. The CDR3 DNA reads TGTGCCAGCAATTCAGGGGGGCTTGACAATGAGCAGTTCTTC.

The count of this clonotype is one. This rearrangement joins TRBV9 to TRBJ2-3; 7 bases fit TRBD2. V trimming: 0 bases; J trimming: 2 bases; junction bases outside the gene matches: 6. CDR1 and CDR2 from the germline V gene are SGDLS and YYNGEE. CDR3 length: 16 amino acids. CDR3 DNA sequence: TGTGCCAGCAGCGTAGAAGCGAGCGGGACCACAGATACGCAGTATTTT. Protein sequence: CASSVEASGTTDTQYF.

This clonotype was seen a few times. The chain couples TRBV6-2 or TRBV6-3 to TRBJ2-3, with D possibly being TRBD1 (6 bases). CDR3 length: 15 residues. Between the trimmed V and J ends, which lost 5 bases and 4 bases, there was a span of 16 bases. CDR1 and CDR2 from the germline V gene are MNHEY and SVGEGT. The CDR3 DNA reads as TGTGCCAGCAGTCCTGGACAGAGCCCTCCAGATACGCAGTATTTT. Protein: CASSPGQSPPDTQYF.

This clonotype was counted at least ten times. The V gene is TRBV29-1, the J gene TRBJ1-4; D remains unclear. The germline V and J ends were trimmed by 5 bases and 8 bases, with 9 bases remaining between them. This CDR3 is built from 11 residues. Germline V gives CDR1 SQVTM, CDR2 ANQGSEA. CDR3 DNA: TGCAGCGTTACGGAAAGGGAAAAACTGTTTTTT. Translated: CSVTEREKLFF.

The V call is TRBV5-1, the J call TRBJ2-5, with D tentatively TRBD1 (6 bases). The CDR3 length is 16 residues. Per germline, CDR1 SGHRS and CDR2 YFSETQ. V was shortened by 0 bases and J by 1 base, with 13 bases between the two germline ends. CDR3 region: CASSLARTVSQETQYF. In DNA form, the CDR3 reads TGCGCCAGCAGCTTGGCAAGGACAGTTTCCCAAGAGACCCAGTACTTC.

This clonotype was observed many times. The rearrangement links TRBV7-8 to TRBJ1-1; D not resolved. The CDR3 contains 14 residues. Germline lookup yields CDR1 SGHVS and CDR2 FQNEAQ. V was trimmed by 2 bases and J by 1 base, leaving 8 bases between them. The CDR3: CASSLLTENTEAFF. CDR3 coding DNA: TGTGCCAGCAGCTTACTCACAGAGAACACTGAAGCTTTCTTT.